What follows are 30 T cell receptor beta chains derived from one specimen sequenced in a study of blood T cell repertoires in COVID-19 (dated by TCRdb to the early 2020s). Libraries were prepared through the immunoSEQ multiplex PCR assay. The clones in this table, taken by TCRdb from immuneACCESS, are in-frame only. Not every clone is retained; where verified, under half of the shortfall comes from an unresolved V gene, and the cause of the rest is unknown. The sample table contains approximately 31,000 clones; only one count was recorded for 90% to 95% of them. More than 8% of the sample is held by the ten biggest clonotypes. The sequenced sample consisted of peripheral blood. The receptors come from a human donor with active COVID-19. The donor label of this sample is uncertain.

The gene calls are TRBV9 and TRBJ2-5; D is undetermined. Trimming pared 0 bases from V and 2 bases from J, leaving 11 bases between. The CDR3 spans 15 residues. Looked up from germline, CDR1 is SGDLS and CDR2 is YYNGEE. The CDR3 nucleotides read TGTGCCAGCAGCGTAGCTACGTCCTCACAAGAGACCCAGTACTTC. This encodes CASSVATSSQETQYF. The full variable domain, in which reference TRBV9 and TRBJ2-5 provide the parts outside the CDR3, is DSGVTQTPKHLITATGQRVTLRCSPRSGDLSVYWYQQSLDQGLQFLIQYYNGEERAKGNILERFSAQQFPDLHSELNLSSLELGDSALYFCASSVATSSQETQYFGPGTRLLVL.

The chain couples TRBV12-3 or TRBV12-4 to TRBJ1-5; D gene ambiguous. V lost 4 bases, J lost 2 bases, and 6 bases lay in between. This CDR3 comprises 13 residues. CDR3 region: CASSYMGNQPQHF. CDR3 bases: TGTGCCAGCAGTTACATGGGCAATCAGCCCCAGCATTTT.

The gene calls are TRBV30 and TRBJ1-4, with D unclear. The germline CDR1 and CDR2 sequences are GTSNPN and SVGIG (reference sequence). The CDR3 consists of 15 residues. The ends were cut back, 5 bases at V and 6 bases at J, with 19 bases in the middle. Here the CDR3 reads CAWHFIPGVYEKLFF. The CDR3 DNA reads as TGTGCCTGGCATTTTATTCCGGGAGTTTATGAAAAACTGTTTTTT. The full variable domain, its missing parts supplied by reference TRBV30 and TRBJ1-4, is SQTIHQWPATLVQPVGSPLSLECTVEGTSNPNLYWYRQAAGRGLQLLFYSVGIGQISSEVPQNLSASRPQDRQFILSSKKLLLSDSGFYLCAWHFIPGVYEKLFFGSGTQLSVL.

The genes are TRBV28 and TRBJ2-7; TRBD1 might be the D (6 bases). V lost 7 bases to trimming and J lost 2 bases, with 18 bases between them. The CDR3 length is 15 residues. The germline CDR1 and CDR2 sequences are MDHEN and SYDVKM. The CDR3 nucleotides are TGTGCCAGCACCCCGACAGGTCAAATTCCCTACGAGCAGTACTTC. As protein: CASTPTGQIPYEQYF.

This chain joins TRBV28 and TRBJ1-2, with 8 bases aligning to TRBD1. V lost 5 bases, J lost 7 bases, and 18 bases stayed unmatched. The CDR3 spans 17 residues. Germline CDR1 reads MDHEN; CDR2 reads SYDVKM. The CDR3 coding sequence is TGTGCCAGCAGTGGACGGGACAGGATACTATCGGCGGGTGGCTACACCTTC. Amino acids: CASSGRDRILSAGGYTF.

The V call is TRBV6-1, the J call TRBJ2-7; 11 positions match TRBD2. The CDR3 loop spans 17 amino acids. The V and J ends lost 2 bases and 0 bases, in that order; junction bases with no gene match: 6. Germline V lookup: CDR1 MNHNS, CDR2 SASEGT. CDR3 bases: TGTGCCAGCAGTGAATCCGGACTAGCGGGTTCCTCCTACGAGCAGTACTTC. Translating gives CASSESGLAGSSYEQYF.

This rearrangement joins TRBV27 to TRBJ2-7; D might be TRBD1 (6 bases). V lost 6 bases, J lost 0 bases, and 9 bases lay in between. This CDR3 has 13 amino acids. Germline values: CDR1 MNHEY, CDR2 SMNVEV (reference sequence). The CDR3 coding sequence is TGTGCCAGCAGGCCGACAGGCTCCTACGAGCAGTACTTC. Protein product: CASRPTGSYEQYF.

J is TRBJ2-7 and V is TRBV20-1; TRBD1 matches 10 bases. Germline CDR1 and CDR2: DFQATT and SNEGSKA (reference sequence). The CDR3 is made up of 17 amino acids. V lost 3 bases to trimming and J lost 4 bases; unmatched junction nucleotides: 15. CDR3 in DNA: TGCAGTGCTAGTCCTGGGACAGGGGACCCTGTCCCTTACGAGCAGTACTTC. Its protein is CSASPGTGDPVPYEQYF.

V and J are TRBV4-3 and TRBJ2-2, with TRBD2 identical over 10 bases. CDR1 and CDR2 from the germline V gene are LGHNA and YSLEER. The trim removed 4 bases at V and 5 bases at J, leaving 10 bases unmatched. The CDR3 sequence is 17 residues long. The DNA of the CDR3 is TGCGCCAGCAGCCGGTGGGGTAGCGGGGGGCGGACCGGGGAGCTGTTTTTT. Encoded protein: CASSRWGSGGRTGELFF.

Regarding this clone: Other DNA sequences in the sample encode the same CDR3. The rearrangement links TRBV7-2 to TRBJ1-4; D is ambiguous. Germline lookup yields CDR1 SGHTA and CDR2 FQGNSA. The CDR3 is made up of 15 amino acids. Trimming cost V 2 bases and J 0 bases, with 7 bases left between them. The CDR3 sequence is CASSLTGATNEKLFF. The CDR3 coding sequence is TGTGCCAGCAGCTTAACCGGGGCAACTAATGAAAAACTGTTTTTT.

The chain's CDR3 is CASSMPTGRVNYGYTF. For the CDR3, the DNA is TGTGCCAGTAGTATGCCTACAGGGAGGGTTAACTATGGCTACACCTTC. The V and J genes are TRBV19 and TRBJ1-2; maybe TRBD1 (6 bases). The ends were cut back, 3 bases at V and 1 base at J, with 15 bases in the middle. This CDR3 region has 16 residues. Germline values: CDR1 LNHDA, CDR2 SQIVND (reference sequence).

The chain joins TRBV5-1 to TRBJ2-1; 9 bases are shared with TRBD2. Germline assignment: CDR1 SGHRS and CDR2 YFSETQ. Trimming cost V 3 bases and J 7 bases; bases outside gene matches: 11. The CDR3 contains 16 residues. The CDR3 loop is CASSSWGAGGENEQFF. CDR3 nucleotide sequence: TGCGCCAGCAGCTCTTGGGGTGCGGGAGGGGAAAATGAGCAGTTCTTC. The complete variable domain, with remaining parts taken from reference TRBV5-1 and TRBJ2-1, reads KAGVTQTPRYLIKTRGQQVTLSCSPISGHRSVSWYQQTPGQGLQFLFEYFSETQRNKGNFPGRFSGRQFSNSRSEMNVSTLELGDSALYLCASSSWGAGGENEQFFGPGTRLTVL.

The chain has TRBV29-1 and TRBJ2-1; TRBD1 is a possible D gene (6 bases). Trimming removed 4 bases from V and 7 bases from J, with 11 bases in between. Germline assignment: CDR1 SQVTM and CDR2 ANQGSEA. The CDR3 extends over 12 amino acids. The DNA of the CDR3 is TGCAGCGTTGGACAGGAGCAAAATGAGCAGTTCTTC. It codes for CSVGQEQNEQFF.

In its sample, this clone was seen once. The chain uses TRBV27 and TRBJ1-6; no reliable D call. This CDR3 contains 15 residues. V was shortened by 6 bases and J by 0 bases, with 9 bases between the two germline ends. Germline loops: CDR1 MNHEY, CDR2 SMNVEV (reference sequence). The CDR3 spells CASSLQSSYNSPLHF. As DNA, the CDR3 is TGTGCCAGCAGCCTACAGAGCTCCTATAATTCACCCCTCCACTTT.

This CDR3 reads CASKGVDYSNQPQHF. The CDR3 region has the DNA TGCGCCAGCAAAGGGGTAGATTATAGCAATCAGCCCCAGCATTTT. This chain uses TRBV10-2 with TRBJ1-5; D is possibly TRBD1 (5 bases). Germline lookup yields CDR1 WSHSY and CDR2 SAAADI. V was shortened by 7 bases and J by 0 bases, with 13 bases between the two germline ends. The CDR3 consists of 15 residues.

The gene calls are TRBV6-1 and TRBJ1-2; D is uncertain. V lost 2 bases, J lost 3 bases, and 10 bases lay in between. CDR1 is MNHNS and CDR2 is SASEGT in the germline V gene. This CDR3 region has 14 residues. The CDR3 is CASSERGRHYGYTF. CDR3 DNA sequence: TGTGCCAGCAGTGAAAGAGGGAGACACTATGGCTACACCTTC.

This chain connects TRBV4-2 to TRBJ1-2; 7 nucleotides align to TRBD1. This CDR3 has 17 amino acids. Trimming cost V 4 bases and J 0 bases; bases outside gene matches: 11. Germline CDR1 is LGHNA and CDR2 is YNFKEQ. The CDR3 loop is CASSPSRTGTTNYGYTF. CDR3 DNA sequence: TGTGCCAGCAGCCCATCCCGGACAGGTACCACTAACTATGGCTACACCTTC.

In this sample, this clone turned up once. The CDR3 DNA is TGTGCCAGCAGCCTACTACAGGGGACTGAAGCTTTCTTT. Translated: CASSLLQGTEAFF. The rearrangement uses TRBV7-9 and TRBJ1-1; 7 bases fit TRBD1. V gave up 5 bases and J gave up 5 bases; unmatched junction bases: 5. CDR3 length equals 13 residues. The V gene's germline CDR1 is SEHNR and CDR2 FQNEAQ (reference sequence). Complete variable domain (other parts from reference TRBV7-9 and TRBJ1-1): DTGVSQNPRHKITKRGQNVTFRCDPISEHNRLYWYRQTLGQGPEFLTYFQNEAQLEKSRLLSDRFSAERPKGSFSTLEIQRTEQGDSAMYLCASSLLQGTEAFFGQGTRLTVV.

The V gene is TRBV27, the J gene TRBJ1-1; D remains ambiguous. Germline V gene sequence: CDR1 MNHEY, CDR2 SMNVEV (reference sequence). Trimming cost V 1 base and J 2 bases, with 5 bases left between them. This CDR3 has 13 amino acids. The CDR3 loop is CASSLLENTEAFF. CDR3 bases: TGTGCCAGCAGTTTATTAGAAAACACTGAAGCTTTCTTT.

The chain has TRBV2 and TRBJ2-7, with 13 bases identical to TRBD2. This CDR3 region has 19 residues. Germline V CDR1 and CDR2: SNHLY, FYNNEI. The ends lost 4 bases at V and 4 bases at J; junction bases unmatched: 16. DNA for the CDR3: TGTGCCAGCAGTGTTCTCAGGGAATCAGGACTAGCGGGAGATTACGAGCAGTACTTC. Translation: CASSVLRESGLAGDYEQYF.

The chain carries TRBV3-1 (or the pseudogene TRBV3-2) and TRBJ2-7; maybe TRBD2 (6 bases). Trimming removed 3 bases at V and 4 bases at J, with 16 bases between. This CDR3 spans 15 amino acids. CDR1 is LGHDT, CDR2 YNNKEL, per germline (reference sequence). Here the CDR3 reads CASSHSGTEGYEQYF. The CDR3 DNA reads TGTGCCAGCAGCCATTCCGGGACGGAGGGGTACGAGCAGTACTTC.

The J gene is TRBJ2-7, the V gene TRBV7-2; 9 nucleotides line up with TRBD1. The germline V gene encodes CDR1 SGHTA and CDR2 FQGNSA. Unmatched junction bases numbered 6, after V lost 4 bases and J lost 5 bases. The CDR3 runs 14 residues. CDR3 in amino acids: CASSYWTGADEQYF. DNA of the CDR3: TGTGCCAGCAGCTACTGGACAGGGGCGGACGAGCAGTACTTC.

V usage is TRBV2 and J usage is TRBJ2-1; TRBD2 matches 13 bases. CDR1 is SNHLY and CDR2 is FYNNEI in the germline V gene. CDR3 length equals 19 residues. J lost 1 base, V lost 6 bases, and 12 bases had no gene match. This chain's CDR3 is CASRPGGLAGQKSYNEQFF. DNA for the CDR3: TGTGCCAGCAGACCGGGGGGACTAGCGGGGCAAAAGTCCTACAATGAGCAGTTCTTC.

The rearrangement joins TRBV19 to TRBJ2-3; TRBD1 agrees at 11 bases. J gave up 0 bases and V 6 bases, and 2 bases lay outside the gene matches. CDR1 is LNHDA and CDR2 is SQIVND in the germline V gene (reference sequence). CDR3 length: 15 residues. CDR3 in DNA: TGTGCCAGTAGGGACAGGGGGCGGAGCACAGATACGCAGTATTTT. Amino acids: CASRDRGRSTDTQYF. Filled out from reference TRBV19 and TRBJ2-3, the complete variable domain reads DGGITQSPKYLFRKEGQNVTLSCEQNLNHDAMYWYRQDPGQGLRLIYYSQIVNDFQKGDIAEGYSVSREKKESFPLTVTSAQKNPTAFYLCASRDRGRSTDTQYFGPGTRLTVL.

CDR3 DNA sequence: TGTGCCAGCAGTTTGAAGGTTTCGCGGGTTCAGCCCCAGCATTTT. This sequence encodes CASSLKVSRVQPQHF. This chain connects TRBV28 to TRBJ1-5; D is unclear. Per germline, CDR1 MDHEN and CDR2 SYDVKM. The V end lost 3 bases, the J end lost 6 bases, and 15 bases lay between the germline ends. The CDR3 is made up of 15 amino acids.

The rearrangement uses TRBV15 and TRBJ2-3; no firm D call. The CDR3 extends over 14 amino acids. The germline gives CDR1 LNHNV, CDR2 YYDKDF (reference sequence). Deletions cut 0 bases from V and 4 bases from J, with 8 bases between. The CDR3 here is CATSRDPVSDTQYF. CDR3 sequence (DNA): TGTGCCACCAGCAGAGATCCGGTCTCAGATACGCAGTATTTT.

This clone occurred once. J is TRBJ2-1 and V is TRBV5-1; 12 positions match TRBD1. The germline V gene has CDR1 SGHRS and CDR2 YFSETQ. Trimming at V came to 4 bases and at J to 10 bases, leaving 6 bases not matched to a gene. CDR3 size: 14 residues. CDR3 amino acids: CASSTGQGAEEQFF. CDR3 sequence (DNA): TGCGCCAGCAGCACGGGACAGGGGGCTGAGGAGCAGTTCTTC. Full variable domain (missing parts from reference TRBV5-1 and TRBJ2-1): KAGVTQTPRYLIKTRGQQVTLSCSPISGHRSVSWYQQTPGQGLQFLFEYFSETQRNKGNFPGRFSGRQFSNSRSEMNVSTLELGDSALYLCASSTGQGAEEQFFGPGTRLTVL.

The rearrangement uses TRBV3-1 (or the pseudogene TRBV3-2) and TRBJ2-7; a possible D gene is TRBD1 (5 bases). Germline V CDR1 and CDR2: LGHDT, YNNKEL (reference sequence). The V and J ends lost 0 bases and 4 bases respectively, with 13 bases between them. CDR3 length equals 15 residues. The CDR3 sequence: CASSQEGRAIYEQYF. The CDR3 nucleotides read TGTGCCAGCAGCCAAGAGGGCAGGGCAATTTACGAGCAGTACTTC.

The V call is TRBV19, the J call TRBJ2-7; TRBD1 matches 9 bases. In germline, CDR1 is LNHDA, CDR2 SQIVND (reference sequence). V dropped 5 bases and J dropped 3; count of bases not matched to a gene: 5. CDR3 size: 14 residues. CDR3: CASSQPGQGYEQYF. DNA for the CDR3: TGTGCCAGTAGTCAACCGGGACAGGGCTACGAGCAGTACTTC.

The V gene is TRBV5-8, the J gene TRBJ1-1; tentatively, D is TRBD1 (5 bases). The CDR3 covers 16 residues. The germline V gene encodes CDR1 SGHTS and CDR2 YDEGEE. Trimming removed 5 bases from V and 2 bases from J, with 19 bases in between. In nucleotides, the CDR3 is TGTGCCAGCAGGATCCCCGTGGGGCAGCCTAACACTGAAGCTTTCTTT. The encoded protein is CASRIPVGQPNTEAFF. Looking up the rest from reference TRBV5-8 and TRBJ1-1 gives the full variable domain: EAGVTQSPTHLIKTRGQQATLRCSPISGHTSVYWYQQALGLGLQFLLWYDEGEERNRGNFPPRFSGRQFPNYSSELNVNALELEDSALYLCASRIPVGQPNTEAFFGQGTRLTVV.